This paragraph covers one T cell receptor beta chain sequence. Gene names are mouse gene names. The read falls 4 residues short of the CDR3 end, and the missing part is taken from the germline J gene. Extracted from the samples, RNA was reverse transcribed into cDNA to serve as the sequencing template. The assay was immunoSEQ multiplex PCR, and TCRdb's table has in-frame clones only and misses some. This table holds some 2,900 clones with no singletons; the top ten claim roughly a tenth. This entry is derived from a study of CD8+ T cells in alopecia areata. The CDR3 loop spans 16 amino acids. Germline-derived CDR1 and CDR2 are NSHNY and SYGAGN. The V gene end was trimmed by 0 bases and the J gene end by 3 bases; junction bases not matched to a gene: 5. As to time point: mouse skin 3 weeks after grafting. Mouse recipient skin underwent biopsy at grafting and again 3 and 6 weeks afterward.

The source material was skin, sampled at week 3. This chain joins TRBV13-1 and TRBJ2-1, with 8 nucleotides matching TRBD2. This clonotype was sampled from a C3H/HeJ mouse with alopecia areata. Mouse MHC haplotype: H2-k. The CDR3 here is CASSDAGGARYAEQFF. CDR3 DNA, as far as it was read: TGTGCCAGCAGTGATGCCGGGGGGGCGCGCTATGCT.